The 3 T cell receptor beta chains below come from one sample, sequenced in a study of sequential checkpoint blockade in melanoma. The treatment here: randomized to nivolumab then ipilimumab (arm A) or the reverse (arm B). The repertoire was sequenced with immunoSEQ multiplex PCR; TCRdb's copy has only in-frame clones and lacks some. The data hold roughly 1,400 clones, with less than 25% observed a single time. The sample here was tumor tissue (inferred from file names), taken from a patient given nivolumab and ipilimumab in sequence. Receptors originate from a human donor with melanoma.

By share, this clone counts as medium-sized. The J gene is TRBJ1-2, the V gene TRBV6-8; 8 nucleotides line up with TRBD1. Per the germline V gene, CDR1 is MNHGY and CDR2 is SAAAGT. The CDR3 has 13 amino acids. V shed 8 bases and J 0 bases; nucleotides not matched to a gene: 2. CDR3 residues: CASGQGPNYGYTF. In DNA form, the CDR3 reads TGTGCCAGCGGACAGGGTCCTAACTATGGCTACACCTTC.

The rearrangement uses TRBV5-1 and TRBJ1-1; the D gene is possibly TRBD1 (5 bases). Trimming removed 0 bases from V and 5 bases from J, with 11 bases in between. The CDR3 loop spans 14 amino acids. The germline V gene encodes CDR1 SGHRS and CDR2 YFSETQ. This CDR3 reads CASSLDSSGTEAFF. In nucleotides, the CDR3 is TGCGCCAGCAGCTTGGATTCGTCAGGGACTGAAGCTTTCTTT.

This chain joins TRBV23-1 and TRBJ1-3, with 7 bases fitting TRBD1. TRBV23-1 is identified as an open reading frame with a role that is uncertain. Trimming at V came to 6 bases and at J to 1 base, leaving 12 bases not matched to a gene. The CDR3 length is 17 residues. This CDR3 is CASSQDRAGSSGNTIYF. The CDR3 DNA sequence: TGCGCCAGCAGCCAAGACAGGGCCGGATCTTCTGGAAACACCATATATTTT.